This T cell receptor (beta chain) comes out of a study of cytomegalovirus exposure and HLA in healthy donors. Study details: In a previous analysis, nearly 120 million unique TCR beta sequences were found from about 190 million T cells. General study points: In a later analysis, specific HLA alleles were associated with 15,000 to 20,000 TCR beta sequences at a 0.05 false discovery rate.

PCR involved 60 Vbeta and 13 Jbeta primers. Produced via immunoSEQ multiplex PCR; TCRdb's table is partial and in-frame only. This sample has about 88,000 clones, with approximately 90% found just once. Regarding this clone: Its antigen remains unidentified.

Unrecorded immune exposures were likely, despite nominal health at sampling. Sequencing was carried out using PBMCs. The receptor comes from a man aged 18 to 29 in good health and CMV-seronegative.

The CDR3 loop is CASSSKGVVNYGYTF. As DNA, the CDR3 is TGTGCCAGCAGTTCCAAGGGGGTAGTAAACTATGGCTACACCTTC. The chain uses TRBV27 and TRBJ1-2; tentative D call: TRBD1 (6 bases). V gave up 4 bases and J gave up 2 bases, with 14 bases separating them. CDR3 length: 15 residues. The germline gives CDR1 MNHEY, CDR2 SMNVEV (reference sequence).